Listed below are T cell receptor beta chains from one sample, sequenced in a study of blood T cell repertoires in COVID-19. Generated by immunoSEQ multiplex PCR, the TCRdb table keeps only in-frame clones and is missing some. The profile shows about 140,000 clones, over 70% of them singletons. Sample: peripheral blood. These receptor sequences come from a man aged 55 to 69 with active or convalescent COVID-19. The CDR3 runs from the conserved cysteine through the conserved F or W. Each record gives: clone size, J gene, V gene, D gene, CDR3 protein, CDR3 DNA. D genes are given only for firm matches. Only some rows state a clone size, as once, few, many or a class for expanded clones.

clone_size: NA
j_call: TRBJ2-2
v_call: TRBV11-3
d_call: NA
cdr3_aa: CASSLDSWALNTGELFF
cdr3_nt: TGTGCCAGCAGCTTAGATTCCTGGGCACTGAACACCGGGGAGCTGTTTTTT

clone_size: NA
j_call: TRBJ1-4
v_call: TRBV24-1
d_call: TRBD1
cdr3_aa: CATSDGKGAFEKLFF
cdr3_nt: TGTGCCACCAGTGATGGGAAGGGGGCTTTTGAAAAACTGTTTTTT

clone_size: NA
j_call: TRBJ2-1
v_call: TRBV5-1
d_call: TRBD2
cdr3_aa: CASNPSGPSYNEQFF
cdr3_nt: TGCGCCAGCAACCCTAGCGGACCATCCTACAATGAGCAGTTCTTC

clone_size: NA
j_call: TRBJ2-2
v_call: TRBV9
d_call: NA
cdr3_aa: CASSVPRGKGPSNTGELFF
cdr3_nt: TGTGCCAGCAGCGTCCCAAGAGGGAAAGGCCCTTCGAACACCGGGGAGCTGTTTTTT

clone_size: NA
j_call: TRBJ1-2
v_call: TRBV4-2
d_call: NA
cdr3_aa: CASSQGGRSNYGYTF
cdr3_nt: TGTGCCAGCAGCCAAGGGGGCCGATCCAACTATGGCTACACCTTC

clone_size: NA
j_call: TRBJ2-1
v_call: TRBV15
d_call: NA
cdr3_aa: CATSRGGGPYNEQFF
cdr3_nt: TGTGCCACCAGCAGAGGCGGGGGCCCCTACAATGAGCAGTTCTTC

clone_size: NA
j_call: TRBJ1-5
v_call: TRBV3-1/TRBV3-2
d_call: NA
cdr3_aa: CASSHGFSWEYQPQHF
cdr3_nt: TGTGCCAGCAGCCACGGGTTCAGTTGGGAGTATCAGCCCCAGCATTTT

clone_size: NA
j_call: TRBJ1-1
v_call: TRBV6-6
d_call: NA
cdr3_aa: CASRRQFDTEAFF
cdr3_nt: TGTGCCAGCAGAAGACAGTTCGACACTGAAGCTTTCTTT

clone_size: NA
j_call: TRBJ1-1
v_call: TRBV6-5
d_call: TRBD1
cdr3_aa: CARRDRGNTEAFF
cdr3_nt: TGTGCCAGACGCGACAGGGGGAACACTGAAGCTTTCTTT

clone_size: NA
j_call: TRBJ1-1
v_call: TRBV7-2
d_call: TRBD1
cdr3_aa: CASSLKSGQAPEAFF
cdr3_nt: TGTGCCAGCAGCTTAAAATCTGGACAGGCCCCTGAAGCTTTCTTT

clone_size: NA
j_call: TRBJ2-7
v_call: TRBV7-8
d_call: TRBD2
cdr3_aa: CASSLATSGRASYEQYF
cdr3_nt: TGTGCCAGCAGCTTAGCGACTAGCGGGAGGGCCTCCTACGAGCAGTACTTC

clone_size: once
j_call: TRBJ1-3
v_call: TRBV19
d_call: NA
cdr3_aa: CASQGYTTGNTIYF
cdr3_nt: TGTGCCAGTCAGGGTTACACAACTGGAAACACCATATATTTT

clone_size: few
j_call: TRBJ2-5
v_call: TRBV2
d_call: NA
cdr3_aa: CASSEQGSGETQYF
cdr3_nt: TGTGCCAGCAGTGAACAGGGATCGGGAGAGACCCAGTACTTC

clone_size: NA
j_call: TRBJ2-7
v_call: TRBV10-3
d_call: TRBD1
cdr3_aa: CAIKGGQGGYEQYF
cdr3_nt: TGTGCCATCAAAGGGGGACAGGGGGGTTACGAGCAGTACTTC

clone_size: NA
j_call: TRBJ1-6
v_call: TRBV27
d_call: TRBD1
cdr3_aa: CASSFRTGSTPLHF
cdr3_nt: TGTGCCAGCAGTTTTCGGACAGGGTCTACACCCCTCCACTTT

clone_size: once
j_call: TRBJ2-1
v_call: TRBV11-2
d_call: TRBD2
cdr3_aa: CASSLLSGRTYNEQFF
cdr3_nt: TGTGCCAGCAGCTTACTTAGCGGGAGGACCTACAATGAGCAGTTCTTC

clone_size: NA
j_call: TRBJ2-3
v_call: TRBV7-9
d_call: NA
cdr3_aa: CASSSWASRMADTQYF
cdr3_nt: TGTGCCAGCAGCTCCTGGGCCTCCCGGATGGCAGATACGCAGTATTTT

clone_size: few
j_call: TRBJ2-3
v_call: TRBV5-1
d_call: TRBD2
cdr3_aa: CASSQTSGKIDTQYF
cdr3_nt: TGCGCCAGCAGCCAGACTAGCGGGAAGATAGATACGCAGTATTTT

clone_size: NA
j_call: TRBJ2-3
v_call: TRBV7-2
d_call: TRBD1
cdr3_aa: CASSARPGGRTDTQYF
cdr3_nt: TGTGCCAGCAGCGCCCGGCCAGGGGGCAGGACAGATACGCAGTATTTT

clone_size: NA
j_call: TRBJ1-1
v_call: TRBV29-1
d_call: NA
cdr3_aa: CSVGGAANTETFF
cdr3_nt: TGCAGCGTTGGCGGGGCGGCGAACACTGAAACTTTCTTT

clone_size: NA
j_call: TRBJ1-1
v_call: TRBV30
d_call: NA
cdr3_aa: CAWKGQAGVGTEAFF
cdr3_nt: TGTGCCTGGAAAGGCCAAGCAGGGGTGGGCACTGAAGCTTTCTTT

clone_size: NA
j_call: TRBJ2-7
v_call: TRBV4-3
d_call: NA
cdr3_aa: CASSQGTTRDSEQYF
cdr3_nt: TGCGCCAGCAGCCAAGGGACCACCAGGGACTCCGAGCAGTACTTC

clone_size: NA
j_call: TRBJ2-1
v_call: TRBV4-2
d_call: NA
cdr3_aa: CASSHSGDYNEQFF
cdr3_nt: TGTGCCAGCAGTCATAGCGGAGACTACAATGAGCAGTTCTTC

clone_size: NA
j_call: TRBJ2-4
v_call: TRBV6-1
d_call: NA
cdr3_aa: CASSEVGWRSGLAKNIQYF
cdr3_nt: TGTGCCAGCAGTGAAGTAGGTTGGCGATCAGGGCTAGCCAAAAACATTCAGTACTTC

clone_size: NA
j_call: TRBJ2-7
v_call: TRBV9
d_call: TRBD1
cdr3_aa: CASSERGQPLYEQYF
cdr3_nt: TGTGCCAGCAGCGAGAGGGGACAGCCACTATACGAGCAGTACTTC

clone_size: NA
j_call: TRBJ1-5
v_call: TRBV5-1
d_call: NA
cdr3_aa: CASSLGQNQPQHF
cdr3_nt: TGCGCCAGCAGCTTGGGGCAGAATCAGCCCCAGCATTTT

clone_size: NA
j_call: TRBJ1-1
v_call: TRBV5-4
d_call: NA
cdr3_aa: CASSYPQGNTEAFF
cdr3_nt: TGTGCCAGCAGCTACCCTCAGGGGAACACTGAAGCTTTCTTT

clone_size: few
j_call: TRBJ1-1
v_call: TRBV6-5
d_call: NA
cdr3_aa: CASSFSQTTNTEAFF
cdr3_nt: TGTGCCAGCAGTTTCTCCCAGACAACGAACACTGAAGCTTTCTTT

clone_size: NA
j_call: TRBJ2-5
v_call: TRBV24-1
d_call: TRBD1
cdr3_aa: CATSEGQEETQYF
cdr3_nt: TGTGCCACCAGTGAAGGACAGGAAGAGACCCAGTACTTC

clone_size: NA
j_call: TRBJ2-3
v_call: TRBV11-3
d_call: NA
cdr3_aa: CASSLGSRPGNTQYF
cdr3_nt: TGTGCCAGCAGCTTAGGGTCTAGGCCCGGGAATACGCAGTATTTT

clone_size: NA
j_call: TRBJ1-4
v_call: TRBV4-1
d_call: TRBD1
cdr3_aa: CASSQDGDRHEKLFF
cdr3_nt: TGCGCCAGCAGCCAAGACGGGGACAGACATGAAAAACTGTTTTTT

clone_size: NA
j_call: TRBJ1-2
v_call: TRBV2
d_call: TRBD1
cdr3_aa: CASVRDRATYGYTF
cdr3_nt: TGTGCCAGCGTTCGGGACAGGGCTACCTATGGCTACACCTTC

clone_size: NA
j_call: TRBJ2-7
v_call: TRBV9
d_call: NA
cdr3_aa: CASSVGGNRYEQYF
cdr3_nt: TGTGCCAGCAGCGTAGGAGGGAACCGTTACGAGCAGTACTTC

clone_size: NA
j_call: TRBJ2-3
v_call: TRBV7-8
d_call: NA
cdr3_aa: CASSLVGTKNTQYF
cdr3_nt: TGTGCCAGCAGCTTAGTGGGCACGAAGAATACGCAGTATTTT

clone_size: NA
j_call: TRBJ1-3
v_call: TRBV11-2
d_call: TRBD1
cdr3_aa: CASSPGTGRNTIYF
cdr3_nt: TGTGCCAGCAGCCCCGGGACAGGTAGAAACACCATATATTTT

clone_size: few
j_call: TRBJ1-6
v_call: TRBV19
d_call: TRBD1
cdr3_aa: CASSPADRRSPLHF
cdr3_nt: TGTGCCAGTAGCCCTGCGGACAGGAGGTCACCCCTCCACTTT

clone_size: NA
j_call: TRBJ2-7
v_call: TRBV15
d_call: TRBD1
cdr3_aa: CATSRGTGFYEQYF
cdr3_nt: TGTGCCACCAGCAGGGGGACAGGGTTCTACGAGCAGTACTTC